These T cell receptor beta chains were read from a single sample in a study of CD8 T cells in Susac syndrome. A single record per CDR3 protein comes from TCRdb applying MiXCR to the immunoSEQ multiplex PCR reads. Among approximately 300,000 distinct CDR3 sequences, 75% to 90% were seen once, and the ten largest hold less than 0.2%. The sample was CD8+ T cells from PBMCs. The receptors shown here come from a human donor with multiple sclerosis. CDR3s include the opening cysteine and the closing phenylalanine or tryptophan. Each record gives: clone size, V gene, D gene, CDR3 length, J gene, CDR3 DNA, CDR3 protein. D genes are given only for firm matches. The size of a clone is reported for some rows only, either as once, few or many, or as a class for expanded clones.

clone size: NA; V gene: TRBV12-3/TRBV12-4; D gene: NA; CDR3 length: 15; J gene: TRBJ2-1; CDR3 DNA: TGTGCCAGCAGTTTTGCAGAAGCCCCTCCAGATGAGCAGTTCTTC; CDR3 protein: CASSFAEAPPDEQFF
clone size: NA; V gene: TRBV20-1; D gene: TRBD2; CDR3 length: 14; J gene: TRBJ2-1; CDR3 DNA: TGCAGTGCTAGCGGGCGGGGGGCCCCTGGTGAGCAGTTCTTC; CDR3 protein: CSASGRGAPGEQFF
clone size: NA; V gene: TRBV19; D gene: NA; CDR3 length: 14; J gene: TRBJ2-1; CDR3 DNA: TGTGCCAGTAGTATGGGCTGGCCGCCCCGCGAGCAGTTCTTC; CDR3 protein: CASSMGWPPREQFF
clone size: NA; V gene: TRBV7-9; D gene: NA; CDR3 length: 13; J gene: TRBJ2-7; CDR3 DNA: TGTGCCAGCACCCAGAAGAGTTCCTACGAGCAGTACTTC; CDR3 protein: CASTQKSSYEQYF
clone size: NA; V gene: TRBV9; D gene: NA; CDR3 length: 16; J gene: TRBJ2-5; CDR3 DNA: TGTGCCAGCAGCGATTTTGGGGACAAGGGGCGAGAGACCCAGTACTTC; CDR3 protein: CASSDFGDKGRETQYF
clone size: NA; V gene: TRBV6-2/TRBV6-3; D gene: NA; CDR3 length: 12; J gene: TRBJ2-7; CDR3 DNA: TGTGCCAGCGGACAGCGATTCTACGAGCAGTACTTC; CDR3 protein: CASGQRFYEQYF
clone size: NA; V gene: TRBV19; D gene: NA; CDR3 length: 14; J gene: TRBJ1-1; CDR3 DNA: TGTGCCAGTAGACAGGGCGGATGGAATACTGAAGCTTTCTTT; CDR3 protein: CASRQGGWNTEAFF
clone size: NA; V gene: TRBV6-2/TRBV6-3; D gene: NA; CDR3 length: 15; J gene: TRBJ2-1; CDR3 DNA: TGTGCCAGCAGTACTGGGTCGAGCTCCTACAATGAGCAGTTCTTC; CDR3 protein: CASSTGSSSYNEQFF
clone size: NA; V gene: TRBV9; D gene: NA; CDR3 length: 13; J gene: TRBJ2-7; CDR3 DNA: TGTGCCAGCTCCGGAGGTCCCCCCGCCGAGCAGTACTTC; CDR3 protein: CASSGGPPAEQYF
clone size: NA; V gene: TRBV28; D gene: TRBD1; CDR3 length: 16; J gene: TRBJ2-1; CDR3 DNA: TGTGCCAGCAGTTTCGCCGGGACAGGTTTTTACAATGAGCAGTTCTTC; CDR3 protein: CASSFAGTGFYNEQFF
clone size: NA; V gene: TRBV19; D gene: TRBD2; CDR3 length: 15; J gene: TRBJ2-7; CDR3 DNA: TGTGCCAGTACCCCAGGGGTTGGACTAGCAACCGAGCAGTACTTC; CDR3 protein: CASTPGVGLATEQYF
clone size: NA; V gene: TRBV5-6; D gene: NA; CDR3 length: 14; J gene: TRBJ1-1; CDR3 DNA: TGTGCCAGCAGCTTGGTGGGGAGGGGCACTGAAGCTTTCTTT; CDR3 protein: CASSLVGRGTEAFF
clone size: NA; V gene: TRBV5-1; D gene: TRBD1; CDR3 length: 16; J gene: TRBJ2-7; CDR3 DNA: TGCGCCAGCAGCTTCCGGCCGGGACAGGTCCTCTACGAGCAGTACTTC; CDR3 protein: CASSFRPGQVLYEQYF
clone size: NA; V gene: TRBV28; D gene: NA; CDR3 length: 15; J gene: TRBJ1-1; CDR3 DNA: TGTGCCAGCACCCAATTTGGGCAGGGGAACACTGAAGCTTTCTTT; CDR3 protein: CASTQFGQGNTEAFF
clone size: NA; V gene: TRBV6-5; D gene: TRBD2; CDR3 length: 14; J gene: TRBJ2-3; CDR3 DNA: TGTGCCAGCACCACGGGAGCGGGGTGGGGTACGCAGTATTTT; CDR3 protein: CASTTGAGWGTQYF
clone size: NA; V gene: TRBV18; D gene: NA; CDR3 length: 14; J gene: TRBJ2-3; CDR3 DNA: TGTGCCAGCTCACCCAGGGTTTCCGCAGATACGCAGTATTTT; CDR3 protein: CASSPRVSADTQYF
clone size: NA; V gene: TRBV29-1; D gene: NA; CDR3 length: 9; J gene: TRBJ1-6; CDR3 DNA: TGCAGCGTTGGTCCACCCCTCCACTTT; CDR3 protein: CSVGPPLHF
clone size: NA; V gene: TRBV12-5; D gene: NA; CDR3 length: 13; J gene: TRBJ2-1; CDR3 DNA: TGTGCTAGTGGTTTTTCTCTCTACAATGAGCAGTTCTTC; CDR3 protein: CASGFSLYNEQFF
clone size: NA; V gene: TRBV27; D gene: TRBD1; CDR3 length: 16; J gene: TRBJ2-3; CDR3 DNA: TGTGCCAGCAGTCACGGGACAGGCCCTCGAGAGGATACGCAGTATTTT; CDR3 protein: CASSHGTGPREDTQYF
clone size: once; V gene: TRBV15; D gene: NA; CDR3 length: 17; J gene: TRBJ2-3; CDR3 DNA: TGTGCCACCAGCAGATCTCCCCTCCCCTCCTACACAGATACGCAGTATTTT; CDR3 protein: CATSRSPLPSYTDTQYF
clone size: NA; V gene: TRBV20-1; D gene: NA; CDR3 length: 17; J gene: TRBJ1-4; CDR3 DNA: TGCAGTGCTAGAGATCTTGGACAGACTGCAACTAATGAAAAACTGTTTTTT; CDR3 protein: CSARDLGQTATNEKLFF
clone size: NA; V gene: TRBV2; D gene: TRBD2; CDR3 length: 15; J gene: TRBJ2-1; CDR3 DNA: TGTGCCAGCAGCTATCGACTAGCGGCGAACAATGAGCAGTTCTTC; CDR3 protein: CASSYRLAANNEQFF
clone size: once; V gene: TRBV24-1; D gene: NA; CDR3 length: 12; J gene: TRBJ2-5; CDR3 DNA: TGTGCCACCAGTGATTTAAGGGAGACCCAGTACTTC; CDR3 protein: CATSDLRETQYF
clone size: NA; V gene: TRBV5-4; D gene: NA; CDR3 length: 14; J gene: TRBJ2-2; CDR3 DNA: TGTGCCACCCCAAGTCGGGGTGGCACCGGGGAGCTGTTTTTT; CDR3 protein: CATPSRGGTGELFF
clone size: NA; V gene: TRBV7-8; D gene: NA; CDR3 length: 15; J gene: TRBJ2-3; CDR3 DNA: TGTGCCAGCAGCTGGGTGAGCGTGGGGGCAGATACGCAGTATTTT; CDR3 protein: CASSWVSVGADTQYF
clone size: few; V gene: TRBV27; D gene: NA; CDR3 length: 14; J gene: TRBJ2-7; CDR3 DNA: TGTGCCAGCAGTACAAGGACGGGAGCCTACGAGCAGTACTTC; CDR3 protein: CASSTRTGAYEQYF
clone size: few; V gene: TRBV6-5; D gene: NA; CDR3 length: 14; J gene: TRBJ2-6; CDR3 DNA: TGTGCCAGCAGTTACTCGACAGGGGCCAACGTCCTGACTTTC; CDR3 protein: CASSYSTGANVLTF
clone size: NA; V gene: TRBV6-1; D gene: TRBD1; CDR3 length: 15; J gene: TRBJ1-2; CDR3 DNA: TGTGCCAGCAGAGACTTTCCAGGGGGGTACGATGGCTACACCTTC; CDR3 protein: CASRDFPGGYDGYTF
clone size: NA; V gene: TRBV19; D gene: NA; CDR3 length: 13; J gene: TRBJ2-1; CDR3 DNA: TGTGCCAGTAGCTCGGGGTCATGGGATGAGCAGTTCTTC; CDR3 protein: CASSSGSWDEQFF
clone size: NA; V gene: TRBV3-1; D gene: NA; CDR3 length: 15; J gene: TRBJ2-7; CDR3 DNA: TGTGCCAGCAGCCAAAATCAGGGCAGACCCTACGAGCAGTACTTC; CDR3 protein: CASSQNQGRPYEQYF
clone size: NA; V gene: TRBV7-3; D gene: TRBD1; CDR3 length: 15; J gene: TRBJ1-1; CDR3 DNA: TGTGCCAGCAGCCCAACGACAGGGCTGAACACTGAAGCTTTCTTT; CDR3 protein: CASSPTTGLNTEAFF
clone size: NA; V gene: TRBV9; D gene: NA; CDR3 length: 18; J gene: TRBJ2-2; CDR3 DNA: TGTGCCAGCAGCGTACCTCATAATAATGGGGGTGGAACCGGGGAGCTGTTTTTT; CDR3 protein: CASSVPHNNGGGTGELFF
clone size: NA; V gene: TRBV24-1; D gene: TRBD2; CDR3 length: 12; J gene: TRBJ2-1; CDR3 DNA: TGTGCCACCAGGGGACTAGCGGGTGAGCAGTTCTTC; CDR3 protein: CATRGLAGEQFF
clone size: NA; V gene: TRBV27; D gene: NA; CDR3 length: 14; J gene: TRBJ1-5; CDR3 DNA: TGTGCCAGCAGTGAACAGGGTTCTGATCAGCCCCAGCATTTT; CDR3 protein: CASSEQGSDQPQHF
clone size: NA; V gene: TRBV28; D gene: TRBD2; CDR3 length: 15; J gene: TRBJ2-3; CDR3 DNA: TGTGCCAGCAGCCCAGGACTAGCCCCCACAGATACGCAGTATTTT; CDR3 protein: CASSPGLAPTDTQYF
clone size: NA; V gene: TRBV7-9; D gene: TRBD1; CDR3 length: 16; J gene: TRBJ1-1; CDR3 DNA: TGTGCCAGCAGCTTAGAAGTAGGGGGGACAGGAGATGAAGCTTTCTTT; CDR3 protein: CASSLEVGGTGDEAFF
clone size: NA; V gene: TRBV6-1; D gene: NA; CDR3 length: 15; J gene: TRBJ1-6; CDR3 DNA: TGTGCCAGCAGTGAAGGGGCATCCGGGGGATCACCCCTCCACTTT; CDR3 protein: CASSEGASGGSPLHF
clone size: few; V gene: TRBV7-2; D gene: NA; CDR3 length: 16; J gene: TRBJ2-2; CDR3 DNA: TGTGCCAGCAGCCCCGGGAGACTACAGAACACCGGGGAGCTGTTTTTT; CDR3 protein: CASSPGRLQNTGELFF
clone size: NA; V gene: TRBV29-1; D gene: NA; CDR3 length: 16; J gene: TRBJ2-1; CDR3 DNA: TGCAGCGTTGAATTAATTAGGGGGACCGACTATGGCGAGCAGTTCTTC; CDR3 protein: CSVELIRGTDYGEQFF
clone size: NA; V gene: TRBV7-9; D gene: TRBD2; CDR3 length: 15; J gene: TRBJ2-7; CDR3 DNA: TGTGCCAGCAGCTTAGGGCTAGCGGACCCCTACGAGCAGTACTTC; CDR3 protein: CASSLGLADPYEQYF
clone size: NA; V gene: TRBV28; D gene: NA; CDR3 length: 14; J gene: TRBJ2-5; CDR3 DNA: TGTGCCAGCAGTTTACCGCTGTCGTACGAGACCCAGTACTTC; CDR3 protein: CASSLPLSYETQYF
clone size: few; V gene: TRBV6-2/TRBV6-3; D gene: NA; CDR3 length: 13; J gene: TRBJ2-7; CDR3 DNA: TGTGCCAGCAGTTACGGCAGTACCTACGAGCAGTACTTC; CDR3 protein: CASSYGSTYEQYF
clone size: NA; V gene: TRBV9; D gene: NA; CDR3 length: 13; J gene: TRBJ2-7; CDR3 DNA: TGTGCCAGCAGCAACAGACTGGTTTCCGAGCAGTACTTC; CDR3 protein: CASSNRLVSEQYF
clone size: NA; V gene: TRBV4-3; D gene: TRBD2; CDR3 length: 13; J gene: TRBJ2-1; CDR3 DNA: TGCGCCAGCAGCCAAGGACCGGGGGGGCCTTGGTTCTTC; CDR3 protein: CASSQGPGGPWFF
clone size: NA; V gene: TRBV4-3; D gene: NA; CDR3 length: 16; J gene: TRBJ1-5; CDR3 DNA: TGCGCCAGCAGCCAAGATAAAATAACCCTTAATCAGCCCCAGCATTTT; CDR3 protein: CASSQDKITLNQPQHF
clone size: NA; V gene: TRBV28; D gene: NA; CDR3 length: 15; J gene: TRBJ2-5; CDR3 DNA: TGTGCCAGCACTCAATCAGGGGCAGTGCAAGAGACCCAGTACTTC; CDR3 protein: CASTQSGAVQETQYF
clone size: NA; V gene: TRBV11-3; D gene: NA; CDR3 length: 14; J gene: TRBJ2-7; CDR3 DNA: TGTGCCAGCAGCTCAACGGACGCAGCCTACGAGCAGTACTTC; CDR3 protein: CASSSTDAAYEQYF
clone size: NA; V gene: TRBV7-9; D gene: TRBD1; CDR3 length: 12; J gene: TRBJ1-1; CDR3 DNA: TGTGCCCTAACGACAGGGGCTACTGAAGCTTTCTTT; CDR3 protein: CALTTGATEAFF
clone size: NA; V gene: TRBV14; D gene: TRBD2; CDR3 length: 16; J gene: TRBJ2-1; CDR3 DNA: TGTGCCAGCAGCGGAGCCTTCGCTAGCGGGAGTCTCGGGCAGTTCTTC; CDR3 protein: CASSGAFASGSLGQFF
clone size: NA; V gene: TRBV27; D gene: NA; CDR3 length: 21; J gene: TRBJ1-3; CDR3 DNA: TGTGCCAGCAGTGGAGTCAACCTCGGGGACGGGCGGTTTCTCTCTGGAAACACCATATATTTT; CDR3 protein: CASSGVNLGDGRFLSGNTIYF
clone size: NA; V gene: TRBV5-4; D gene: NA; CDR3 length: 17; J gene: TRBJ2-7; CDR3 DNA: TGTGCCAGCAGCTGGACGACTTTGCGGGGAAGCTCCTACGAGCAGTACTTC; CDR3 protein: CASSWTTLRGSSYEQYF
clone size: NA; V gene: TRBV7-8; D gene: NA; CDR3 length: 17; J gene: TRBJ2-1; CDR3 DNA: TGTGCCAGCAGCTTAGCCCCGGGGACCAGCTCCTACAATGAGCAGTTCTTC; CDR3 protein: CASSLAPGTSSYNEQFF
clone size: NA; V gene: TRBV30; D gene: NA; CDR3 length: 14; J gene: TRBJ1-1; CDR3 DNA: TGTGCCTGGACTGGGTTAGGAGGGGGCACTGAAGCTTTCTTT; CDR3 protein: CAWTGLGGGTEAFF
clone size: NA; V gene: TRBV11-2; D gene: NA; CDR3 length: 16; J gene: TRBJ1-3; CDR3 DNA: TGTGCCAGCAGCCCGCAGGACCAACGGCCCGGAAACACCATATATTTT; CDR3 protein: CASSPQDQRPGNTIYF